This record covers a single TCR beta chain. Its antigen is as yet unknown. This PCR relied on a set of 60 Vbeta primers and 13 Jbeta primers. Clones were sequenced by immunoSEQ multiplex PCR, and TCRdb holds only the in-frame ones, with some missing. Listed are more than 60,000 clones; about a sixth falls within the top ten. The data belong to a study of cytomegalovirus exposure and HLA in healthy donors. Whole-study results and caveats: Rarity held for most TCR sequences, but there were some public TCRs that occurred in many donors. In vitro, a few CMV-associated chains proved specific for CMV antigens. Data from an earlier analysis indicated that most TCR beta V segments were productive either about 87% or about 30% of the time. Prediction of most subjects' HLA-A and HLA-B alleles by TCR beta sequences was reportedly accurate.

This clonotype was sampled from a boy aged 5 to 17 in good health and CMV-seronegative. The source material was PBMCs.

CDR3 DNA sequence: TGTGCCAGTAGTACCCCGGGGGGGGGTTTTGGGACTGAAGCTTTCTTT. Protein product: CASSTPGGGFGTEAFF. V usage is TRBV19 and J usage is TRBJ1-1, with D possibly matching TRBD1 (5 bases). Trimming stripped 4 bases from V and 5 bases from J, with 20 bases between. Germline CDR1 reads LNHDA; CDR2 reads SQIVND (reference sequence). The CDR3 loop spans 16 amino acids. Full variable domain (missing parts from reference TRBV19 and TRBJ1-1): DGGITQSPKYLFRKEGQNVTLSCEQNLNHDAMYWYRQDPGQGLRLIYYSQIVNDFQKGDIAEGYSVSREKKESFPLTVTSAQKNPTAFYLCASSTPGGGFGTEAFFGQGTRLTVV.